The rows below give T cell receptor beta chains drawn from one sample of a study of cytomegalovirus exposure and HLA in healthy donors. Sequencing was performed with immunoSEQ multiplex PCR; in TCRdb, only in-frame clones are kept and a portion is missing. Among 120,000 to 150,000 clones, 60% to 80% were seen once, and the ten largest hold less than 8%. The sequenced sample was PBMCs. The receptor source for this set is a woman in her thirties or forties in good health and CMV-seropositive. Both conserved end residues are part of each CDR3. The D gene is left open where the match is weak. For some rows the clone size is stated as once, few or many, or as a class when expanded; others skip it.

size	V	D	J	CDR3	DNA
.	TRBV10-3	.	TRBJ2-5	CAISGVRGPQYF	TGTGCCATCAGTGGCGTCAGGGGCCCCCAGTACTTC
.	TRBV19	.	TRBJ1-5	CASSYLQRQRNQPQHF	TGTGCCAGTAGTTACCTTCAAAGGCAGCGAAATCAGCCCCAGCATTTT
.	TRBV27	.	TRBJ2-7	CASSLSNWNRYEQYF	TGTGCCAGCAGTTTATCGAACTGGAACAGATACGAGCAGTACTTC
few	TRBV7-9	TRBD1	TRBJ1-1	CASRFPGGTEAFF	TGTGCCAGCAGGTTCCCAGGGGGCACTGAAGCTTTCTTT
.	TRBV21-1	.	TRBJ1-2	CASSRGRVNYGYTF	TGTGCCAGCAGCAGAGGCAGGGTGAACTATGGCTACACCTTC
.	TRBV7-2	TRBD2	TRBJ2-3	CASSLVPLSGGTDTQYF	TGTGCCAGCAGCTTAGTTCCTCTTAGCGGGGGCACAGATACGCAGTATTTT
.	TRBV29-1	.	TRBJ2-5	CSVQMVLQETQYF	TGCAGCGTCCAAATGGTACTACAAGAGACCCAGTACTTC
.	TRBV2	.	TRBJ1-1	CASRPRVAEAFF	TGTGCCAGCAGGCCCAGGGTAGCTGAAGCTTTCTTT
.	TRBV11-2	.	TRBJ1-4	CASSLLAEKLFF	TGTGCCAGCAGCTTATTAGCCGAAAAACTGTTTTTT
few	TRBV2	.	TRBJ1-2	CASNGTPNYGYTF	TGTGCCAGCAACGGGACACCAAACTATGGCTACACCTTC
once	TRBV29-1	.	TRBJ1-2	CSVGQDGYTF	TGCAGCGTTGGACAAGATGGCTACACCTTC
.	TRBV7-2	.	TRBJ2-1	CASSLVTGNEQFF	TGTGCCAGCAGCTTAGTAACAGGGAATGAGCAGTTCTTC
.	TRBV5-5	TRBD1	TRBJ1-1	CASSWGQTNTEAFF	TGTGCCAGCAGCTGGGGACAGACTAACACTGAAGCTTTCTTT
.	TRBV25-1	.	TRBJ2-5	CASTPRGALETQYF	TGTGCCAGCACCCCTCGGGGGGCTCTTGAGACCCAGTACTTC
.	TRBV6-5	.	TRBJ1-4	CASSRYGIGSEKLFF	TGTGCCAGCAGTCGGTACGGGATCGGAAGTGAAAAACTGTTTTTT
once	TRBV2	TRBD2	TRBJ2-5	CASSAPAGGRETQYF	TGTGCCAGCAGCGCCCCGGCGGGGGGGCGCGAGACCCAGTACTTC
.	TRBV5-1	.	TRBJ2-3	CAGSRLRTGGSDTQYF	TGCGCCGGCAGCCGACTTCGAACGGGGGGCTCAGATACGCAGTATTTT
.	TRBV5-1	.	TRBJ2-1	CASSLDLSYNEQFF	TGCGCCAGCAGCTTGGACTTATCCTACAATGAGCAGTTCTTC
few	TRBV6-1	.	TRBJ1-5	CASEEGGSNQPQHF	TGTGCCAGCGAGGAGGGCGGTAGCAATCAGCCCCAGCATTTT
.	TRBV7-2	.	TRBJ2-7	CASSSWDSRYEQYF	TGTGCCAGCAGCTCCTGGGACTCAAGATACGAGCAGTACTTC
.	TRBV28	TRBD2	TRBJ2-5	CASSFASGGRGETQYF	TGTGCCAGCAGTTTCGCTAGCGGGGGCCGGGGTGAGACCCAGTACTTC
.	TRBV6-6	TRBD2	TRBJ2-5	CASLDGGGGKETQYF	TGTGCCAGCCTCGACGGCGGGGGTGGGAAAGAGACCCAGTACTTC
.	TRBV7-2	.	TRBJ1-2	CASSLLGHGGYTF	TGTGCCAGCAGCTTACTAGGCCACGGGGGCTACACCTTC
.	TRBV15	.	TRBJ1-5	CATSRAYNQPQHF	TGTGCCACCAGCAGAGCCTACAATCAGCCCCAGCATTTT
.	TRBV14	TRBD1	TRBJ1-4	CASSPQGAGEKLFF	TGTGCCAGCAGCCCCCAGGGGGCTGGTGAAAAACTGTTTTTT
.	TRBV5-1	TRBD2	TRBJ2-3	CASSSRLAVSDTQYF	TGCGCCAGCAGCTCTCGACTAGCGGTTTCAGATACGCAGTATTTT
.	TRBV13	.	TRBJ1-2	CASSMGAGLSGYTF	TGTGCCAGCAGCATGGGGGCAGGGTTAAGTGGCTACACCTTC
.	TRBV7-9	TRBD1	TRBJ2-3	CASSPGHSGQPYTDTQYF	TGTGCCAGCAGCCCGGGCCACTCGGGACAGCCTTACACAGATACGCAGTATTTT
.	TRBV10-3	.	TRBJ2-2	CAGQRVYGGELFF	TGTGCCGGCCAACGGGTTTACGGCGGGGAGCTGTTTTTT
few	TRBV7-2	TRBD1	TRBJ2-3	CASSLRTGTLTSTDTQYF	TGTGCCAGCAGCCTACGGACAGGGACCCTTACTAGCACAGATACGCAGTATTTT
.	TRBV2	.	TRBJ2-1	CASSETVAGKQFF	TGTGCCAGCAGTGAAACCGTGGCGGGGAAGCAGTTCTTC
.	TRBV27	.	TRBJ2-2	CASSSSTNTGELFF	TGTGCCAGCAGTTCATCGACTAACACCGGGGAGCTGTTTTTT
.	TRBV6-1	.	TRBJ1-5	CASTLDAGIIQPQHF	TGTGCCAGCACTCTTGATGCAGGAATTATTCAGCCCCAGCATTTT
.	TRBV12-5	.	TRBJ2-5	CASASGVQETQYF	TGTGCTAGTGCCTCGGGAGTCCAAGAGACCCAGTACTTC
once	TRBV6-1	.	TRBJ1-2	CASSEMYSSPNYGYTF	TGTGCCAGCAGTGAGATGTATAGTTCCCCTAACTATGGCTACACCTTC
.	TRBV7-9	.	TRBJ1-3	CASSLTSVSGNTIYF	TGTGCCAGCAGCCTAACGAGTGTCTCTGGAAACACCATATATTTT
few	TRBV14	.	TRBJ2-1	CASSQVSGSLGQFF	TGTGCCAGCAGCCAGGTTTCCGGGTCCCTCGGGCAGTTCTTC
few	TRBV2	TRBD1	TRBJ2-5	CASSTGGQETQYF	TGTGCCAGCAGCACAGGGGGTCAAGAGACCCAGTACTTC
.	TRBV11-2	.	TRBJ2-7	CASSLEGGYEQYF	TGTGCCAGCAGCTTAGAGGGGGGCTACGAGCAGTACTTC
.	TRBV12-2	.	TRBJ1-4	CASRTGGTGCEKLFF	TGTGCAAGTCGCACCGGGGGGACAGGGTGCGAAAAACTGTTTTTT
.	TRBV2	TRBD1	TRBJ1-2	CASSEAQGSGGYTF	TGTGCCAGCAGTGAAGCACAGGGGAGTGGAGGCTACACCTTC
.	TRBV5-4	TRBD1	TRBJ2-5	CASSPTNRGQETQYF	TGTGCCAGCAGCCCGACGAACAGGGGGCAGGAGACCCAGTACTTC
.	TRBV11-2	.	TRBJ1-2	CASSLGMGPYGYTF	TGTGCCAGCAGCTTAGGGATGGGGCCCTATGGCTACACCTTC
.	TRBV7-9	TRBD2	TRBJ2-1	CASTSNAGLGSYNEQFF	TGTGCCAGCACCTCAAATGCCGGACTAGGAAGTTACAATGAGCAGTTCTTC
.	TRBV6-6	.	TRBJ1-5	CASSYRGGNQPQHF	TGTGCCAGCAGTTACCGTGGCGGGAATCAGCCCCAGCATTTT
.	TRBV5-5	TRBD1	TRBJ2-3	CASSWTGLDLLGSTDTQYF	TGTGCCAGCAGCTGGACAGGGTTGGACCTTCTCGGGAGCACAGATACGCAGTATTTT
.	TRBV10-3	.	TRBJ1-5	CAISDKGVGNQPQHF	TGTGCCATCAGTGACAAGGGAGTCGGCAATCAGCCCCAGCATTTT
.	TRBV6-5	TRBD1	TRBJ1-2	CASSSLGQGGYGYTF	TGTGCCAGCAGTTCCCTCGGACAGGGGGGCTATGGCTACACCTTC
.	TRBV5-1	.	TRBJ1-1	CASSPNQGSSEAFF	TGCGCCAGCAGCCCCAACCAGGGGAGTAGTGAAGCTTTCTTT
.	TRBV5-1	TRBD1	TRBJ2-3	CASTPAGQGHTDTQYF	TGCGCCAGCACCCCAGCAGGACAGGGTCATACAGATACGCAGTATTTT
.	TRBV19	.	TRBJ1-6	CASSSGYRVLGSPLHF	TGTGCCAGTAGTAGTGGTTATCGGGTCCTGGGTTCACCCCTCCACTTT
once	TRBV6-5	.	TRBJ1-1	CASLYRVAEAFF	TGTGCCAGCCTATACAGGGTCGCTGAAGCTTTCTTT
.	TRBV6-1	TRBD1	TRBJ1-2	CACSEPFEGAGYTF	TGTGCCTGCAGTGAACCATTTGAGGGGGCGGGCTACACCTTC
.	TRBV5-3	TRBD2	TRBJ2-2	CARSLATSGGVAPGELFF	TGTGCCAGAAGCTTGGCCACTAGCGGGGGGGTAGCCCCCGGGGAGCTGTTTTTT